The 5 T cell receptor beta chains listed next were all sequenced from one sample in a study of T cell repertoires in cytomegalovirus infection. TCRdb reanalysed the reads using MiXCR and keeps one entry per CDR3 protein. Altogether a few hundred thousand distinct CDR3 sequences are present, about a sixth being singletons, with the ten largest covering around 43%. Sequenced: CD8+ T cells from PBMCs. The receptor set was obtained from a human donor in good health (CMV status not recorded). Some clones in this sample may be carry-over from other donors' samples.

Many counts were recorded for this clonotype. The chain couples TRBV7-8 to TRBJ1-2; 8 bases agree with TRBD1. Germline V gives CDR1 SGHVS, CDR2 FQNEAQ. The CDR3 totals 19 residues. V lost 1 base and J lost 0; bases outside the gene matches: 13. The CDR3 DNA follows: TGTGCCAGCAGCTTAGAATATCGGACAGGGCACGAAGCTAACTATGGCTACACCTTC. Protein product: CASSLEYRTGHEANYGYTF.

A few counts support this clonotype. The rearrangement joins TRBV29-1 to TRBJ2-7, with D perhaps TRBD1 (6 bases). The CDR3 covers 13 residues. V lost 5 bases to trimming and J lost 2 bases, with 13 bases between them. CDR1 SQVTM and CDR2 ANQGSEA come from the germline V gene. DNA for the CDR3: TGCAGCGTTAGCCGGGACAAGGCCTACGAGCAGTACTTC. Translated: CSVSRDKAYEQYF.

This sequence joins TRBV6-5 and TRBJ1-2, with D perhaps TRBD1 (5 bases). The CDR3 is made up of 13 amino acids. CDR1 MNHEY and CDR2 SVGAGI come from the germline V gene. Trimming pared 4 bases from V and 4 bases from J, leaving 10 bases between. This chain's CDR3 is CASSSQGSYGYTF. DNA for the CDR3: TGTGCCAGCAGTTCGCAGGGCTCCTATGGCTACACCTTC.

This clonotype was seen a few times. The CDR3 nucleotides are TGTGCCAGCACGGGAGGGGGAACCTACGAGCAGTACTTC. Translating gives CASTGGGTYEQYF. The genes are TRBV2 and TRBJ2-7, with TRBD2 matching 8 bases. CDR1 and CDR2 from the germline V gene are SNHLY and FYNNEI. The CDR3 sequence is 13 residues long. V was clipped by 7 bases and J by 2 bases; unmatched bases: 4.

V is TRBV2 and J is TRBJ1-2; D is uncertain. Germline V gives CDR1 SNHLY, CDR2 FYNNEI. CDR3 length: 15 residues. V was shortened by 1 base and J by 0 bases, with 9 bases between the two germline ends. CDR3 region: CASSEGWTANYGYTF. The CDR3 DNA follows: TGTGCCAGCAGTGAAGGGTGGACCGCTAACTATGGCTACACCTTC.